This TCR beta chain was retrieved from a study of T cell repertoires in cytomegalovirus infection. The wider study: It can be stated that public TCR beta signatures indicated CMV infection as well as a matching HLA type.

Study-level points and caveats: Totalled public TCR beta family frequency picked out people who carried CMV plus the relevant HLA. The response measured ex vivo was dominated by TCR beta clonotypes (HLA-C-restricted and CMV-specific).

Notes on this clonotype: The antigen is undetermined.

Trimming removed 5 bases from V and 6 bases from J, with 11 bases in between. Germline CDR1 MNHEY, CDR2 SMNVEV (reference sequence). This CDR3 comprises 13 residues. TCRdb processed the reads anew with MiXCR; each CDR3 protein has one entry. The sample lists about 490,000 distinct CDR3 sequences; 26% were seen once. The sample consisted of PBMCs. The clonotype comes from a human donor in good health (CMV status not recorded). Some clones in this sample may be carry-over from other donors' samples. The chain is built from TRBV27 and TRBJ2-1; unclear D gene. Here the CDR3 DNA reads TGTGCCAGCAGTAGACCTCCGGCCAATGAGCAGTTCTTC. This sequence encodes CASSRPPANEQFF.